This TCR beta chain is from a study of blood T cell repertoires in COVID-19. Across the study: Acute-phase and convalescent COVID-19 samples originated in the United States, Italy and Spain.

Trimming cost V 1 base and J 4 bases, with 7 bases left between them. Germline assignment: CDR1 SGHAT and CDR2 FQNNGV. The CDR3 extends over 13 amino acids. TCRdb's table, derived via immunoSEQ multiplex PCR, lists solely in-frame clones and lacks some. The repertoire has some 200,000 clones, approximately 80% of them found once; the top ten carry about 7.8%. Sequences were obtained from peripheral blood. The genes are TRBV11-2 and TRBJ2-5, with D unresolved. This TCR came from a woman older than 75 with COVID-19, enrolled during active disease. The CDR3 loop reads CASSLALLETQYF. For the CDR3, the DNA is TGTGCCAGCAGCTTAGCTCTCCTAGAGACCCAGTACTTC.